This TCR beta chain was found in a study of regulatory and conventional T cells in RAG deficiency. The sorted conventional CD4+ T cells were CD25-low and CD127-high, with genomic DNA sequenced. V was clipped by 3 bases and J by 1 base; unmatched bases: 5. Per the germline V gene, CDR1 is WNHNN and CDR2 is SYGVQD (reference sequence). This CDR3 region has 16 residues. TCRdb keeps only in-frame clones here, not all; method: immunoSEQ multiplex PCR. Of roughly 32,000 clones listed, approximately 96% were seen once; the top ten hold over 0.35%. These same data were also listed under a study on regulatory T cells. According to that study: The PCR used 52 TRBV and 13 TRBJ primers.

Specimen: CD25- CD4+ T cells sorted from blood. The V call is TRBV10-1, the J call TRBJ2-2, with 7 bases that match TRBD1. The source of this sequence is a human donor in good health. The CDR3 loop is CASSEARQGNTGELFF. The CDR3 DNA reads TGCGCCAGCAGTGAAGCCCGACAGGGGAACACCGGGGAGCTGTTTTTT.